The 29 T cell receptor beta chains in this list originate from one sample, sequenced in a study of blood T cell repertoires in COVID-19. Method: immunoSEQ multiplex PCR; TCRdb's copy keeps in-frame clones and lacks some. This table has roughly 150,000 clones, 87% appearing once. Source material: peripheral blood. The source of these receptors is a woman in her seventies with COVID-19, enrolled during active disease.

The V call is TRBV11-2, the J call TRBJ1-2, with 7 bases identical to TRBD1. Germline trimming cut 0 bases from V and 8 bases from J; bases unmatched to any gene: 9. CDR3 size: 15 residues. Germline-derived CDR1 and CDR2 are SGHAT and FQNNGV. CDR3 nucleotide sequence: TGTGCCAGCAGCTTAGAATCAGGACAGGTCAGCGGCTACACCTTC. It translates to CASSLESGQVSGYTF. The full variable domain, with the rest looked up from reference TRBV11-2 and TRBJ1-2, is EAGVAQSPRYKIIEKRQSVAFWCNPISGHATLYWYQQILGQGPKLLIQFQNNGVVDDSQLPKDRFSAERLKGVDSTLKIQPAKLEDSAVYLCASSLESGQVSGYTFGSGTRLTVV.

This chain joins TRBV7-8 and TRBJ2-7; D possibly corresponds to TRBD1 (6 bases). V was shortened by 5 bases and J by 1 base, with 12 bases between the two germline ends. CDR1 SGHVS and CDR2 FQNEAQ come from the germline V gene. The CDR3 is 14 amino acids. The CDR3 is CASSRGQLSYEQYF. Here the CDR3 DNA reads TGTGCCAGCAGCAGAGGACAGCTTTCCTACGAGCAGTACTTC.

The gene calls are TRBV18 and TRBJ1-5, with TRBD1 matching over 9 bases. The CDR3 length is 15 residues. The V gene's germline CDR1 is KGHSH and CDR2 LQKENI. Trimming took 3 bases from V and 2 from J; bases not matched to a gene: 2. This chain's CDR3 is CASSPGQGRNQPQHF. DNA of the CDR3: TGTGCCAGCTCACCCGGACAGGGGCGCAATCAGCCCCAGCATTTT.

J is TRBJ2-6 and V is TRBV5-1, with D maybe TRBD1 (6 bases). Between the trimmed V and J ends, which lost 3 bases and 7 bases, there was a span of 11 bases. Per germline, CDR1 SGHRS and CDR2 YFSETQ. The CDR3 covers 14 residues. The CDR3 DNA follows: TGCGCCAGCAGCTCACAGGGTAACGCCAACGTCCTGACTTTC. This gives the protein CASSSQGNANVLTF.

This clone was detected a few times. The rearrangement uses TRBV25-1 and TRBJ1-2, with TRBD1 as a possible D gene (5 bases). CDR1 is MGHDK and CDR2 is SYGVNS in the germline V gene. Trimming stripped 3 bases from V and 3 bases from J, with 11 bases between. The CDR3 contains 14 residues. The CDR3 spells CASSDLRGDYGYTF. Here the CDR3 DNA reads TGTGCCAGCAGTGACCTCCGGGGGGACTATGGCTACACCTTC.

J is TRBJ1-1 and V is TRBV5-1; 7 positions agree with TRBD1. This CDR3 region has 14 residues. V gave up 3 bases and J gave up 1 base; unmatched junction bases: 3. Germline CDR1 is SGHRS and CDR2 is YFSETQ. CDR3 protein: CASSSGTENTEAFF. In nucleotides, the CDR3 is TGCGCCAGCAGCTCGGGGACAGAGAACACTGAAGCTTTCTTT.

The chain couples TRBV28 to TRBJ1-6; TRBD1 aligns across 9 bases. Germline CDR1 reads MDHEN; CDR2 reads SYDVKM. The V and J ends lost 6 bases and 10 bases, in that order; junction bases with no gene match: 13. The CDR3 sequence is 16 residues long. CDR3 sequence reads: CASSRALGQGGSPLHF. The CDR3 coding sequence is TGTGCCAGCAGCCGGGCACTGGGACAGGGCGGATCACCCCTCCACTTT.

V and J are TRBV5-6 and TRBJ1-2; D not certain. Between the trimmed V and J ends, which lost 4 bases and 3 bases, there was a span of 13 bases. CDR3 length: 14 residues. Germline CDR1 and CDR2: SGHDT and YYEEEE. The CDR3 bases are TGTGCCAGCAGCCCAACAGCGAGGGACTATGGCTACACCTTC. This codes for CASSPTARDYGYTF.

V gene TRBV13 combines with J gene TRBJ2-7, with 9 bases matching TRBD1. This CDR3 has 14 amino acids. CDR1 is PRHDT, CDR2 FYEKMQ, per germline (reference sequence). Trimming removed 3 bases from V and 5 bases from J; junction bases left unmatched: 5. CDR3 sequence (DNA): TGTGCCAGCAGCTTGGGGACAGGGTATGACGAGCAGTACTTC. Protein sequence: CASSLGTGYDEQYF.

This chain connects TRBV12-3 or TRBV12-4 to TRBJ2-7, with 7 positions matching TRBD2. The CDR3 contains 13 residues. After removal of 6 bases from V and 2 bases from J, the junction contained 4 bases not matched to a gene. The CDR3 DNA reads TGTGCCAGCAGGCCGGCGGGGGCCTACGAGCAGTACTTC. Translated: CASRPAGAYEQYF.

The J gene is TRBJ1-2, the V gene TRBV24-1; 7 bases are shared with TRBD1. Germline CDR1 reads KGHDR; CDR2 reads SFDVKD. The CDR3 runs 14 residues. After removal of 1 base from V and 4 bases from J, the junction contained 2 bases not matched to a gene. CDR3 region: CATSDLRTGYGYTF. The CDR3 bases are TGTGCCACCAGTGATTTAAGGACAGGCTATGGCTACACCTTC.

V is TRBV28 and J is TRBJ1-4; 8 nucleotides line up with TRBD1. This CDR3 is 15 amino acids long. Germline V gene data show CDR1 as MDHEN and CDR2 as SYDVKM. After removal of 3 bases from V and 7 bases from J, the junction contained 7 bases not matched to a gene. The CDR3 sequence is CASSFLSGGVEKLFF. DNA of the CDR3: TGTGCCAGCAGTTTTCTATCAGGGGGCGTTGAAAAACTGTTTTTT. Full variable domain (outside the CDR3, taken from reference TRBV28 and TRBJ1-4): DVKVTQSSRYLVKRTGEKVFLECVQDMDHENMFWYRQDPGLGLRLIYFSYDVKMKEKGDIPEGYSVSREKKERFSLILESASTNQTSMYLCASSFLSGGVEKLFFGSGTQLSVL.

The CDR3 loop is CASSPMGDLDTIYF. The CDR3 DNA sequence: TGTGCCAGCAGCCCCATGGGGGACTTGGACACCATATATTTT. The rearrangement uses TRBV4-2 and TRBJ1-3, with D perhaps matching TRBD1 (5 bases). Trimming shortened V by 4 bases and J by 8 bases, and 15 bases separated the two germline ends. CDR1 and CDR2 (germline): LGHNA, YNFKEQ. The CDR3 extends over 14 amino acids.

The chain employs TRBV5-6 and TRBJ1-3; D gene unclear. The germline gives CDR1 SGHDT, CDR2 YYEEEE. V shed 1 base and J shed 0 bases, with 17 bases lying between them. The CDR3 covers 18 residues. The CDR3 coding sequence is TGTGCCAGCAGCTTGCCCACGACCCAGGCCACCTCTGGAAACACCATATATTTT. Translated: CASSLPTTQATSGNTIYF.

This chain uses TRBV10-3 with TRBJ1-2; D uncertain. Germline loops: CDR1 ENHRY, CDR2 SYGVKD. The CDR3 spans 16 residues. The ends were cut back, 0 bases at V and 3 bases at J, with 14 bases in the middle. This chain's CDR3 is CAISESLPGGHYGYTF. CDR3 sequence (DNA): TGTGCCATCAGTGAGTCGTTGCCCGGTGGGCACTATGGCTACACCTTC.

The chain uses TRBV19 and TRBJ2-3; TRBD1 aligns across 8 bases. CDR3 size: 16 residues. After removal of 1 base from V and 2 bases from J, the junction contained 5 bases not matched to a gene. CDR1 and CDR2 (germline): LNHDA, SQIVND (reference sequence). CDR3 in amino acids: CASSIGGRGHTDTQYF. The CDR3 DNA is TGTGCCAGTAGTATAGGCGGCAGGGGGCACACAGATACGCAGTATTTT.

The chain combines TRBV28 with TRBJ1-6; D uncertain. The ends were cut back, 7 bases at V and 14 bases at J, with 18 bases in the middle. The CDR3 spans 13 residues. The germline CDR1 and CDR2 sequences are MDHEN and SYDVKM. The CDR3 loop reads CASNPRHTDTLHF. The CDR3 nucleotides read TGTGCCAGCAACCCCCGTCATACCGACACCCTCCACTTT.

V and J are TRBV7-8 and TRBJ1-6; D unresolved. CDR3 length: 14 residues. Trimming stripped 2 bases from V and 7 bases from J, with 9 bases between. Looked up from germline, CDR1 is SGHVS and CDR2 is FQNEAQ. The CDR3 sequence: CASSLTRENSPLHF. The CDR3 DNA reads TGTGCCAGCAGCTTAACGAGGGAGAATTCACCCCTCCACTTT.

In DNA form, the CDR3 reads TGTGCCAGCAGTTACTCGGACAATTTTGGCTACACCTTC. Translation gives CASSYSDNFGYTF. This chain uses TRBV6-6 with TRBJ1-2, with D possibly being TRBD1 (5 bases). V dropped 0 bases and J dropped 7 bases, with 9 bases sitting between them. This CDR3 is 13 amino acids long. Per the germline V gene, CDR1 is MNHNY and CDR2 is SVGAGI (reference sequence).

Points on this clone: The same CDR3 can be traced to other DNA sequences in this sample. J is TRBJ1-2 and V is TRBV5-6; TRBD1 matches at 8 bases. V was pared by 5 bases and J by 4 bases, with 4 bases of the junction left unmatched. Germline loops: CDR1 SGHDT, CDR2 YYEEEE. The CDR3 spans 13 residues. The CDR3 region is CASSRDRGYGYTF. The CDR3 DNA is TGTGCCAGCAGTCGAGACAGGGGCTATGGCTACACCTTC.

The genes are TRBV10-3 and TRBJ1-5; no clear D gene. This CDR3 spans 13 amino acids. The germline V gene has CDR1 ENHRY and CDR2 SYGVKD. With 3 bases removed from V and 1 base from J, the gap between germline ends came to 4 bases. CDR3 DNA: TGTGCCATCAGTGACCTAAGCAATCAGCCCCAGCATTTT. Protein: CAISDLSNQPQHF.

This chain connects TRBV29-1 to TRBJ1-1; 7 bases agree with TRBD1. The germline V gene encodes CDR1 SQVTM and CDR2 ANQGSEA. With 2 bases clipped from V and 6 bases from J, the junction kept 6 bases outside the gene matches. This CDR3 has 13 amino acids. For the CDR3, the DNA is TGCAGCGTTGAAAAGGGGGCGTACGCTGAAGCTTTCTTT. Its translation: CSVEKGAYAEAFF.

The rearrangement joins TRBV2 to TRBJ1-6; tentative D call: TRBD1 (6 bases). CDR3 size: 15 residues. V gave up 2 bases and J gave up 7 bases, with 12 bases separating them. Germline assignment: CDR1 SNHLY and CDR2 FYNNEI. CDR3 amino acids: CASSENRVANSPLHF. DNA for the CDR3: TGTGCCAGCAGTGAAAACAGGGTGGCGAATTCACCCCTCCACTTT. Variable domain in full (rest from reference TRBV2 and TRBJ1-6): EPEVTQTPSHQVTQMGQEVILRCVPISNHLYFYWYRQILGQKVEFLVSFYNNEISEKSEIFDDQFSVERPDGSNFTLKIRSTKLEDSAMYFCASSENRVANSPLHFGNGTRLTVT.

V is TRBV9 and J is TRBJ2-1; 10 bases fit TRBD2. V gave up 4 bases and J gave up 5 bases; unmatched junction bases: 12. Germline CDR1 is SGDLS and CDR2 is YYNGEE. CDR3 length: 17 residues. The CDR3 nucleotides are TGTGCCAGCAGCCCCCGGGGTAGCGGGGGGAAAGACAATGAGCAGTTCTTC. This codes for CASSPRGSGGKDNEQFF.

This clone has only one observation. This sequence joins TRBV3-1 (or the pseudogene TRBV3-2) and TRBJ1-4, with D possibly being TRBD1 (5 bases). Germline V gene sequence: CDR1 LGHDT, CDR2 YNNKEL (reference sequence). The CDR3 length is 12 residues. Trimming shortened V by 4 bases and J by 7 bases, and 7 bases separated the two germline ends. For the CDR3, the DNA is TGTGCCAGCAGCCGTAGGGGTGAAAAACTGTTTTTT. The encoded protein is CASSRRGEKLFF.

This sequence joins TRBV25-1 and TRBJ2-3; TRBD1 aligns across 8 bases. The CDR3 is 13 residues long. In germline, CDR1 is MGHDK, CDR2 SYGVNS. The J segment lost 5 bases and the V segment lost 6 bases, leaving 4 bases of the junction unmatched. The DNA of the CDR3 is TGTGCCAGCAGCGGGACAGGAGTAGATACGCAGTATTTT. Protein: CASSGTGVDTQYF.

V is TRBV10-3 and J is TRBJ1-2; D uncertain. CDR3 length: 13 residues. Deletions cut 2 bases from V and 4 bases from J, with 8 bases between. Germline V CDR1 and CDR2: ENHRY, SYGVKD. Here the CDR3 reads CAISEKEGYGYTF. The DNA for the CDR3 is TGTGCCATCAGTGAGAAAGAGGGCTATGGCTACACCTTC.

The gene calls are TRBV24-1 and TRBJ1-2; 9 bases align to TRBD1. The CDR3 has 13 residues. Germline trimming cut 4 bases from V and 4 bases from J; bases unmatched to any gene: 0. Per the germline V gene, CDR1 is KGHDR and CDR2 is SFDVKD. Here the CDR3 reads CATSETGGYGYTF. As DNA, the CDR3 is TGTGCCACCAGTGAGACAGGGGGCTATGGCTACACCTTC.

V usage is TRBV4-1 and J usage is TRBJ1-1, with D unresolved. V was shortened by 4 bases and J by 4 bases, with 13 bases between the two germline ends. The CDR3 sequence is 14 residues long. Germline loops: CDR1 MGHRA, CDR2 YSYEKL. The CDR3 DNA follows: TGCGCCAGCAGCCCGAAGCCGGGTATCACTGAAGCTTTCTTT. Residues: CASSPKPGITEAFF.